The 30 T cell receptor beta chains below come from one sample, sequenced in a study of vaccination and CD4 T cells after COVID-19 (dated by TCRdb to the early 2020s). These receptors are not linked to any known antigen. The method was PCR. The reads were generated on an Illumina iSeq 100. DNA from cultured CD4+ T cells underwent TCR sequencing with the Oncomine TCR Beta short-read assay at the Johns Hopkins FTIC core. The public reads were quality trimmed at Q25 with fastp and then assembled into clones with MiXCR by TCRdb, keeping productive beta chains. Merged by CDR3 protein, the rows form single entries marked with the most common genes and DNA. In all, the sample holds 15,000 to 17,000 distinct CDR3 sequences, and 50% to 60% of those were seen once. Approximately 12% of the sample goes to the ten largest clones. The treatment or condition label on this specimen signifies: approximately nine-day PBMC culture with coronavirus spike peptide pools or control peptides (ViraFEST assay).

Sequencing input: CD4+ T cells from blood, cultured in vitro. The receptors come from a human donor who had recovered from COVID-19.

This sequence joins TRBV2 and TRBJ2-5, with D possibly being TRBD1 (5 bases). There are 15 residues in the CDR3. The ends were cut back, 6 bases at V and 5 bases at J, with 19 bases in the middle. Germline V gene data show CDR1 as SNHLY and CDR2 as FYNNEI. The CDR3 is CASRPLTRGRETQYF. In DNA form, the CDR3 reads TGTGCCAGCAGGCCCTTAACAAGGGGAAGGGAGACCCAGTACTTC.

This rearrangement joins TRBV5-4 to TRBJ1-5; a possible D gene is TRBD1 (6 bases). CDR1 is SGHNT and CDR2 is YYREEE in the germline V gene (reference sequence). The CDR3 spans 16 residues. Deletions cut 4 bases from V and 4 bases from J, with 18 bases between. CDR3 loop: CASSLGGPGGNQPQHF. The DNA for the CDR3 is TGTGCCAGCAGCCTTGGGGGGCCCGGTGGTAATCAGCCCCAGCATTTT.

The genes are TRBV6-2 or TRBV6-3 and TRBJ2-3; 14 positions match TRBD2. Unmatched junction bases numbered 12, after V lost 6 bases and J lost 4 bases. Germline V gene lookup returns CDR1 MNHEY and CDR2 SVGEGT. This CDR3 is built from 18 residues. This CDR3 reads CASSNRTGLAGEADTQYF. CDR3 DNA: TGTGCCAGCAGCAACCGCACGGGACTAGCGGGGGAGGCAGATACGCAGTATTTT.

The chain carries TRBV20-1 and TRBJ2-1; D uncertain. The CDR3 is 11 amino acids. V was trimmed by 8 bases and J by 5 bases, leaving 10 bases between them. CDR1 DFQATT and CDR2 SNEGSKA come from the germline V gene (reference sequence). CDR3 sequence: CSTEVNNEQFF. The CDR3 DNA reads TGCAGTACCGAGGTCAACAATGAGCAGTTCTTC.

This clonotype occurred a few times. The CDR3, as DNA: TGTGCCAGTACCGCCCCGAGGGGGCGAAATTCACCCCTCCACTTT. Translation gives CASTAPRGRNSPLHF. The rearrangement joins TRBV19 to TRBJ1-6, with 7 bases matching TRBD1. Per germline, CDR1 LNHDA and CDR2 SQIVND (reference sequence). The CDR3 runs 15 residues. J gave up 7 bases and V 7 bases, and 10 bases lay outside the gene matches.

The gene calls are TRBV2 and TRBJ1-5; D may be TRBD1 (5 bases). CDR3 length: 15 residues. The germline CDR1 and CDR2 sequences are SNHLY and FYNNEI. V lost 6 bases to trimming and J lost 1 base, with 13 bases between them. CDR3 residues: CASRSPGLSNQPQHF. CDR3 in DNA: TGTGCCAGCAGGTCTCCAGGGTTGAGCAATCAGCCCCAGCATTTT.

About this clonotype: The junction departs from the called germline gene at one end, perhaps through a read error. The CDR3 nucleotides are TGTGCTAGCAGCGCCCACCCGGGGGAGGAGACCCAGTACTTC. Its translation is CASSAHPGEETQYF. V and J are TRBV7-7 and TRBJ2-5, with a possible D match to TRBD2 (6 bases). Germline CDR1 reads SSHAT; CDR2 reads FNYEAQ (reference sequence). The CDR3 consists of 14 residues.

The chain employs TRBV14 and TRBJ2-7; the match to TRBD2 covers 11 bases. J was trimmed by 2 bases and V by 7 bases; bases with no gene match: 13. This CDR3 is 17 amino acids long. Per the germline V gene, CDR1 is SGHDN and CDR2 is FVKESK. The CDR3: CASTPKHLAGGPYEQYF. CDR3 DNA: TGTGCCAGCACCCCAAAACACTTAGCGGGAGGGCCCTACGAGCAGTACTTC.

In this sample, this clonotype turned up a few times. CDR3 DNA sequence: TGCAGTGCTAGGCAGCGTACTAGCACAGATACGCAGTATTTT. Protein: CSARQRTSTDTQYF. The chain uses TRBV20-1 and TRBJ2-3; D ambiguous. This CDR3 region has 14 residues. Germline V gene sequence: CDR1 DFQATT, CDR2 SNEGSKA (reference sequence). Between the trimmed V and J ends, which lost 3 bases and 0 bases, there was a span of 10 bases.

This chain's CDR3 is CASSHTGESGYTF. CDR3 coding DNA: TGTGCCAGCAGTCATACAGGGGAGTCTGGCTACACCTTC. The genes are TRBV6-1 and TRBJ1-2, with 7 bases aligning to TRBD1. Per the germline V gene, CDR1 is MNHNS and CDR2 is SASEGT. V lost 5 bases and J lost 7; bases outside the gene matches: 7. The CDR3 sequence is 13 residues long.

This sequence joins TRBV10-1 and TRBJ1-1; D unresolved. The V end lost 2 bases, the J end lost 1 base, and 14 bases lay between the germline ends. The CDR3 consists of 16 residues. CDR1 is WNHNN, CDR2 SYGVQD, per germline (reference sequence). The CDR3 nucleotides are TGCGCCAGCAGTGAGACCCCGCAAGTCGGGAACACTGAAGCTTTCTTT. Protein: CASSETPQVGNTEAFF.

The rearrangement links TRBV11-2 to TRBJ2-6; TRBD2 agrees at 14 bases. The CDR3 runs 20 residues. Germline lookup yields CDR1 SGHAT and CDR2 FQNNGV. V lost 5 bases and J lost 1; bases outside the gene matches: 10. The CDR3, as DNA: TGTGCCAGCAGCCTGGGGACTAGCGGGAGAGGTTCATCTGGGGCCAACGTCCTGACTTTC. It yields the protein CASSLGTSGRGSSGANVLTF.

This clonotype was observed a few times. CDR3 DNA: TGTGCCAGCAGTCAACCTGGCCCCAGACGGAGCGGGGGTCAGCCCCAGCATTTT. Protein sequence: CASSQPGPRRSGGQPQHF. This chain joins TRBV6-1 and TRBJ1-5; TRBD1 is a possible D gene (5 bases). CDR1 and CDR2 from the germline V gene are MNHNS and SASEGT. There are 18 residues in the CDR3. V was clipped by 5 bases and J by 6 bases, with 26 bases between them.

The V call is TRBV19, the J call TRBJ1-1; 9 bases line up with TRBD1. Germline CDR1 reads LNHDA; CDR2 reads SQIVND (reference sequence). The length of the CDR3 is 15 residues. With 5 bases clipped from V and 3 bases from J, the junction kept 7 bases outside the gene matches. The CDR3 nucleotides are TGTGCCAGTAGTCCACAGGGGGCATGGGACACTGAAGCTTTCTTT. Translation gives CASSPQGAWDTEAFF.

A few counts support this clonotype. This chain uses TRBV20-1 with TRBJ1-4; 9 bases agree with TRBD1. The CDR3 runs to 16 residues. Germline loops: CDR1 DFQATT, CDR2 SNEGSKA (reference sequence). The V and J ends lost 1 base and 6 bases, in that order; junction bases with no gene match: 9. For the CDR3, the DNA is TGCAGTGCTAGAGCCCGGACAGGGGCGCACTATGAAAAACTGTTTTTT. Its protein is CSARARTGAHYEKLFF.

This clonotype was recorded a few times. The gene calls are TRBV6-1 and TRBJ1-1, with 9 positions matching TRBD1. Trimming removed 5 bases from V and 6 bases from J; junction bases left unmatched: 10. The CDR3 has 15 residues. The V gene's germline CDR1 is MNHNS and CDR2 SASEGT. This CDR3 is CASSRPGTGSPEAFF. The CDR3 DNA is TGTGCCAGCAGTCGACCCGGGACAGGGAGCCCTGAAGCTTTCTTT.

The chain is built from TRBV15 and TRBJ1-6; D not resolved. This CDR3 is 13 amino acids long. Germline values: CDR1 LNHNV, CDR2 YYDKDF (reference sequence). The V end was cut by 1 base, the J end by 5 bases, with 3 bases between. CDR3 DNA sequence: TGTGCCACCAGCAGAGGGAATAATTCACCCCTCCACTTT. Its translation is CATSRGNNSPLHF.

The CDR3 here is CASSPDRATEAFF. CDR3 DNA sequence: TGTGCCAGCAGTCCCGACAGGGCCACTGAAGCTTTCTTT. This chain uses TRBV11-1 with TRBJ1-1; 7 bases agree with TRBD1. This CDR3 region has 13 residues. V dropped 6 bases and J dropped 4; count of bases not matched to a gene: 5. CDR1 is SGHAT, CDR2 FQDESV, per germline (reference sequence).

This clonotype has a single count. The CDR3 coding sequence is TGTGCCTGGAGTGTCGGGCAGGGCTCTACCGGGGAGCTGTTTTTT. This codes for CAWSVGQGSTGELFF. The chain has TRBV30 and TRBJ2-2, with a possible D match to TRBD1 (5 bases). This CDR3 is built from 15 residues. The V gene lost 0 bases and the J gene lost 5 bases, with 13 bases spanning the gap. Germline CDR1 GTSNPN, CDR2 SVGIG (reference sequence).

In its sample, this clonotype was seen a few times. This chain connects TRBV2 to TRBJ1-1; 9 nucleotides agree with TRBD1. After removal of 3 bases from V and 3 bases from J, the junction contained 2 bases not matched to a gene. The CDR3 runs 14 residues. The germline CDR1 and CDR2 sequences are SNHLY and FYNNEI. CDR3 residues: CASSEGTGYTEAFF. Here the CDR3 DNA reads TGTGCCAGCAGTGAGGGGACAGGGTACACTGAAGCTTTCTTT.

This chain connects TRBV7-8 to TRBJ1-5; maybe TRBD1 (5 bases). CDR3 length: 13 residues. In germline, CDR1 is SGHVS, CDR2 FQNEAQ. V was pared by 3 bases and J by 7 bases, with 10 bases between. CDR3 region: CASSFDSNQPQHF. CDR3 DNA: TGTGCCAGCAGCTTCGACAGTAACCAGCCCCAGCATTTT.

This clonotype was seen a handful of times. The DNA for the CDR3 is TGTGCCAGCAGTGACCCCTCGAGACAGGGAACTCAGCCCCAGCATTTT. This sequence encodes CASSDPSRQGTQPQHF. V and J are TRBV6-1 and TRBJ1-5, with 7 positions matching TRBD1. The CDR3 totals 16 residues. V lost 3 bases, J lost 6 bases, and 11 bases stayed unmatched. Germline CDR1 MNHNS, CDR2 SASEGT.

The V call is TRBV24-1, the J call TRBJ2-1; 13 positions match TRBD2. V shed 1 base, J shed 4 bases, and the junction held 6 bases outside the gene matches. Germline lookup yields CDR1 KGHDR and CDR2 SFDVKD. The CDR3 loop spans 18 amino acids. CDR3 loop: CATSDLPGLAGSYNEQFF. For the CDR3, the DNA is TGTGCCACCAGTGATTTACCGGGACTAGCGGGATCATACAATGAGCAGTTCTTC.

This chain uses TRBV11-2 with TRBJ2-7, with D hard to call. CDR1 is SGHAT and CDR2 is FQNNGV in the germline V gene. The V end was cut by 0 bases, the J end by 6 bases, with 9 bases between. The CDR3 has 13 amino acids. The CDR3 sequence: CASSLDIAGEQYF. The CDR3 nucleotides read TGTGCCAGCAGCTTAGATATAGCCGGCGAGCAGTACTTC. The full variable domain, with the rest looked up from reference TRBV11-2 and TRBJ2-7, is EAGVAQSPRYKIIEKRQSVAFWCNPISGHATLYWYQQILGQGPKLLIQFQNNGVVDDSQLPKDRFSAERLKGVDSTLKIQPAKLEDSAVYLCASSLDIAGEQYFGPGTRLTVT.

V gene TRBV30 combines with J gene TRBJ1-6, with unresolved D. V shed 7 bases and J shed 8 bases, with 15 bases lying between them. Per germline, CDR1 GTSNPN and CDR2 SVGIG (reference sequence). The CDR3 spans 13 residues. CDR3 in amino acids: CAYTTPPYSPLHF. For the CDR3, the DNA is TGTGCCTACACGACGCCTCCTTATTCACCCCTCCACTTT.

This clonotype is labeled as hyperexpanded. This CDR3 reads CASGASGQETQYF. CDR3 nucleotide sequence: TGTGCCAGCGGGGCTAGCGGGCAAGAGACCCAGTACTTC. The rearrangement joins TRBV3-1 to TRBJ2-5; TRBD2 matches 8 bases. Germline CDR1 LGHDT, CDR2 YNNKEL (reference sequence). The CDR3 is made up of 13 amino acids. After removal of 8 bases from V and 2 bases from J, the junction contained 4 bases not matched to a gene.

The sample holds a few counts of this clonotype. The J gene is TRBJ2-2, the V gene TRBV2; 9 bases map to TRBD1. The CDR3 length is 16 residues. The V and J ends lost 4 bases and 2 bases, in that order; junction bases with no gene match: 5. The germline gives CDR1 SNHLY, CDR2 FYNNEI. The CDR3 is CASSGGTGTNTGELFF. CDR3 sequence (DNA): TGTGCCAGCAGTGGTGGGACAGGGACCAACACCGGGGAGCTGTTTTTT.

The gene calls are TRBV9 and TRBJ2-7, with unresolved D. Germline-derived CDR1 and CDR2 are SGDLS and YYNGEE. The CDR3 covers 14 residues. V was clipped by 1 base and J by 0 bases, with 8 bases between them. The DNA for the CDR3 is TGTGCCAGCAGCGTACGGGTGAGCTCCTACGAGCAGTACTTC. Protein: CASSVRVSSYEQYF.

J is TRBJ1-3 and V is TRBV6-1; no definite D call. Germline V gene lookup returns CDR1 MNHNS and CDR2 SASEGT. V was shortened by 5 bases and J by 3 bases, with 11 bases between the two germline ends. CDR3 size: 14 residues. The CDR3 region is CASSREMDGNTIYF. The CDR3 coding sequence is TGTGCCAGCAGTAGAGAAATGGATGGAAACACCATATATTTT.

The chain employs TRBV20-1 and TRBJ1-5; no reliable D call. This CDR3 is built from 13 residues. Trimming removed 3 bases at V and 1 base at J, with 7 bases between. Germline assignment: CDR1 DFQATT and CDR2 SNEGSKA (reference sequence). The CDR3 coding sequence is TGCAGTGCTAGTTCGCGAAGCAATCAGCCCCAGCATTTT. Translated, it gives CSASSRSNQPQHF.